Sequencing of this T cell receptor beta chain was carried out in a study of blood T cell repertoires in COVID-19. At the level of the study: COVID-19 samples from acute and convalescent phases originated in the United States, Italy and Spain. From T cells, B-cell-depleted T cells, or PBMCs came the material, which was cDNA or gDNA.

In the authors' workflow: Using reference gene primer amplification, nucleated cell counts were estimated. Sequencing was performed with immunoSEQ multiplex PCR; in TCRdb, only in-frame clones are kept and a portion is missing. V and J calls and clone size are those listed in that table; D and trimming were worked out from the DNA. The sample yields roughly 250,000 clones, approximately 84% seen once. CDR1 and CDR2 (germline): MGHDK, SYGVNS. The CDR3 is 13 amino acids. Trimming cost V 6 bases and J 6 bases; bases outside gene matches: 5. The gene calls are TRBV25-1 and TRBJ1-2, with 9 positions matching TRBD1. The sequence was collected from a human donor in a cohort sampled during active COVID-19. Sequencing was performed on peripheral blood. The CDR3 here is CASSLGQGNGYTF. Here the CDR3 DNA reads TGTGCCAGCAGCCTGGGACAGGGTAATGGCTACACCTTC.